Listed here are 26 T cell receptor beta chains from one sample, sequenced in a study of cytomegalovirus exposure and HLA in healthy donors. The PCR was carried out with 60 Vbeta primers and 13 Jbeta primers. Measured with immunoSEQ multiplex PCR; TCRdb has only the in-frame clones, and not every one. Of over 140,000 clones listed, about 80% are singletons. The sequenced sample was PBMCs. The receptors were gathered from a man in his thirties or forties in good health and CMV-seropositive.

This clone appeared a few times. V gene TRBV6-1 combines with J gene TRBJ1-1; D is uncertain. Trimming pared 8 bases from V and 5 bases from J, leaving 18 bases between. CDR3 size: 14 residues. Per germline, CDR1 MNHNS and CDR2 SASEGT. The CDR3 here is CASRVLLAVTEAFF. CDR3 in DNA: TGTGCCAGCCGAGTTCTCCTGGCGGTAACTGAAGCTTTCTTT.

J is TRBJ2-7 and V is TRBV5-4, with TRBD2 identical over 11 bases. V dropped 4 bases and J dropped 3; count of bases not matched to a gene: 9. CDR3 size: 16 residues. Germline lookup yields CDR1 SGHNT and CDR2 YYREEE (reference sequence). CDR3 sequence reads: CASSPGTSGVIYEQYF. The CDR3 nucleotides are TGTGCCAGCAGCCCAGGGACTAGCGGAGTGATCTACGAGCAGTACTTC.

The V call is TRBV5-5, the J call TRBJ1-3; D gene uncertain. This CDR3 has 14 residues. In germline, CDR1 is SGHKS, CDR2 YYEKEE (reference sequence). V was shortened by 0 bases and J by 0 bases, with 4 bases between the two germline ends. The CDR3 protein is CASSLASSGNTIYF. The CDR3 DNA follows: TGTGCCAGCAGCTTGGCCAGCTCTGGAAACACCATATATTTT.

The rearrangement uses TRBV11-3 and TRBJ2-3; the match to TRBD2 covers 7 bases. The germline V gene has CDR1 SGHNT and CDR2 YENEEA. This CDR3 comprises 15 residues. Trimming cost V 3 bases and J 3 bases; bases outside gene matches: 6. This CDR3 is CASSFFASGTDTQYF. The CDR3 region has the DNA TGTGCCAGCAGCTTTTTCGCTAGCGGTACAGATACGCAGTATTTT.

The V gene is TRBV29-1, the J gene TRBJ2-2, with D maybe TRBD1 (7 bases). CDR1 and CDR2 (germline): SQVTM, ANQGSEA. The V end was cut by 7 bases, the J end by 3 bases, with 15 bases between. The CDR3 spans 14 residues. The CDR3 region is CSGRDSADTGELFF. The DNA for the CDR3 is TGCAGCGGGCGGGACAGCGCCGACACCGGGGAGCTGTTTTTT.

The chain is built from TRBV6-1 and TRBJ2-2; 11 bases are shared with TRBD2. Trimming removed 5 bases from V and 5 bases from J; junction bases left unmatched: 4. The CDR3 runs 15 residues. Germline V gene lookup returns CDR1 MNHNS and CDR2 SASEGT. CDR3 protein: CASSLAGGPTGELFF. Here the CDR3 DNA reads TGTGCCAGCAGTTTAGCGGGGGGGCCGACCGGGGAGCTGTTTTTT.

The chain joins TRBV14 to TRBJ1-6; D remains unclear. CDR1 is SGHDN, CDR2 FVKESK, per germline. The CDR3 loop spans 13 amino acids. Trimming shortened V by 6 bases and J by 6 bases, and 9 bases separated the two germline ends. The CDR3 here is CASSLTLNSPLHF. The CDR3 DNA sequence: TGTGCCAGCAGTCTGACACTTAATTCACCCCTCCACTTT.

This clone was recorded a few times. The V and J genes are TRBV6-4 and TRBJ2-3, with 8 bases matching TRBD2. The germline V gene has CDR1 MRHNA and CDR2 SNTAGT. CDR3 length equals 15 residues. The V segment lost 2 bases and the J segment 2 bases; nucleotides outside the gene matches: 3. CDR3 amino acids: CASSDTGGATDTQYF. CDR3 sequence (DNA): TGTGCCAGCAGTGACACCGGGGGGGCCACAGATACGCAGTATTTT.

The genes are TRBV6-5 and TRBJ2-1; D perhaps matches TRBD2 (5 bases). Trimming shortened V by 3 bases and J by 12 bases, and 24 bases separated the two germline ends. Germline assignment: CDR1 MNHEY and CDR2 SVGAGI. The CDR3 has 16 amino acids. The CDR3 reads CASSYQAGQFSGRQFF. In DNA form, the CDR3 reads TGTGCCAGCAGTTATCAGGCGGGTCAGTTTTCGGGGAGGCAGTTCTTC.

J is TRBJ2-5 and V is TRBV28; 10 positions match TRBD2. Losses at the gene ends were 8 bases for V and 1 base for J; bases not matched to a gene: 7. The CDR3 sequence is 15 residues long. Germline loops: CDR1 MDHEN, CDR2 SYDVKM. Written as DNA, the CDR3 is TGTGCCAGCTCTAGCGGGGGTCGACTCCAAGAGACCCAGTACTTC. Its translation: CASSSGGRLQETQYF. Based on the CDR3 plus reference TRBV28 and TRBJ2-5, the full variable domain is DVKVTQSSRYLVKRTGEKVFLECVQDMDHENMFWYRQDPGLGLRLIYFSYDVKMKEKGDIPEGYSVSREKKERFSLILESASTNQTSMYLCASSSGGRLQETQYFGPGTRLLVL.

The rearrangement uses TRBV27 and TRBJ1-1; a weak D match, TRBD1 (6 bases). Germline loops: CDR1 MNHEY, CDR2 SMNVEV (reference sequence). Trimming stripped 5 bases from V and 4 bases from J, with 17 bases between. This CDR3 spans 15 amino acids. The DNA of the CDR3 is TGTGCCAGCAGTCCGGGAGGGGGGGGCGGCACTGAAGCTTTCTTT. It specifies CASSPGGGGGTEAFF.

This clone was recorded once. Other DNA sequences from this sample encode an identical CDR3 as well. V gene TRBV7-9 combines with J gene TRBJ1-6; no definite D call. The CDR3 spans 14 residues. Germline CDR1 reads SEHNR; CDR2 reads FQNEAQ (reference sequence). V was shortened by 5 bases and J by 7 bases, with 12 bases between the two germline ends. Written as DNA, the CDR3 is TGTGCCAGCAGCCTCAGAGGGTTGAATTCACCCCTCCACTTT. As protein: CASSLRGLNSPLHF.

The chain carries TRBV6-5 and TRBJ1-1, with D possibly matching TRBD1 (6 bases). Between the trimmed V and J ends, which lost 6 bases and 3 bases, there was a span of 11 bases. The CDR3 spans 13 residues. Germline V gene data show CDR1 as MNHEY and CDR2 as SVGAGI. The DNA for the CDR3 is TGTGCCAGCAGAAGAGGGGGAGACACTGAAGCTTTCTTT. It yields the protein CASRRGGDTEAFF.

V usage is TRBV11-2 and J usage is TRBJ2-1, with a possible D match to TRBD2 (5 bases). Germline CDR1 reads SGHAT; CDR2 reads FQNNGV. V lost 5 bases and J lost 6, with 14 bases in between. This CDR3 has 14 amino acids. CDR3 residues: CASSLLAFRNEQFF. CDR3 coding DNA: TGTGCCAGCAGCCTGCTAGCTTTCCGCAATGAGCAGTTCTTC.

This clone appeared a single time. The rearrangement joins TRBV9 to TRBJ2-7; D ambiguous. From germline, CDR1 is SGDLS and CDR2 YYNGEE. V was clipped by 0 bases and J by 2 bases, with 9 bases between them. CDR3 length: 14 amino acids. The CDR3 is CASSVDADTYEQYF. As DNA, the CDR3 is TGTGCCAGCAGCGTAGATGCGGATACCTACGAGCAGTACTTC.

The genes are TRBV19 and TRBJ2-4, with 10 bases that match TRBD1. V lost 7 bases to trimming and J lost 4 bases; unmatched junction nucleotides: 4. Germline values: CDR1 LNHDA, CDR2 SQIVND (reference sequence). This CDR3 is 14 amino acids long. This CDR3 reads CASMAGQGKNIQYF. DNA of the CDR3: TGTGCCAGTATGGCGGGACAGGGGAAAAACATTCAGTACTTC.

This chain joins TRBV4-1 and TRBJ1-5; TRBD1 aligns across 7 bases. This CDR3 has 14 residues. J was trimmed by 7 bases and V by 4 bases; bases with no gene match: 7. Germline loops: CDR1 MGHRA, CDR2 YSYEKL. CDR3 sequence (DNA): TGCGCCAGCAGCCTAGAAGACAGGGCCCAGCCCCAGCATTTT. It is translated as CASSLEDRAQPQHF.

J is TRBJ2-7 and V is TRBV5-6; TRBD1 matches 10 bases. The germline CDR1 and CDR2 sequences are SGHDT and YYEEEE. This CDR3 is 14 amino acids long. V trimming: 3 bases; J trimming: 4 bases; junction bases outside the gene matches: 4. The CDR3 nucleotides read TGTGCCAGCAGCTGGGGACAGGGGAGGTACGAGCAGTACTTC. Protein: CASSWGQGRYEQYF.

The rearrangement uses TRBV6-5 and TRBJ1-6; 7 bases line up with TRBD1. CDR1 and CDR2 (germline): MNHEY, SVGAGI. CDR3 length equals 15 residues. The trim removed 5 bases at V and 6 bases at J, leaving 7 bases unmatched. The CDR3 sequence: CASSISTGSNSPLHF. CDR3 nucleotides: TGTGCCAGCAGTATTTCGACAGGGAGTAATTCACCCCTCCACTTT.

The CDR3: CASSRTGAGRQPQHF. The DNA for the CDR3 is TGTGCCAGCAGCCGAACAGGGGCCGGTCGTCAGCCCCAGCATTTT. The genes are TRBV28 and TRBJ1-5, with 7 bases identical to TRBD1. Germline CDR1 and CDR2: MDHEN and SYDVKM. V lost 6 bases, J lost 6 bases, and 11 bases stayed unmatched. There are 15 residues in the CDR3.

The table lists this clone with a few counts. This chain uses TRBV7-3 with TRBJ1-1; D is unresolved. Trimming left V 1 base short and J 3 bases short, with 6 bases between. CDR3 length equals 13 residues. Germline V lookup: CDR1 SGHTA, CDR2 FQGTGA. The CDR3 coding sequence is TGTGCCAGCAGCTTAAGCACGGACACTGAAGCTTTCTTT. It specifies CASSLSTDTEAFF.

DNA of the CDR3: TGTGCCAGCAGCCCGGGGACTAGCGAGAATGAGCAGTTCTTC. It specifies CASSPGTSENEQFF. The genes are TRBV9 and TRBJ2-1; 10 bases fit TRBD2. V was pared by 4 bases and J by 7 bases, with 5 bases of the junction left unmatched. CDR3 length equals 14 residues. The germline CDR1 and CDR2 sequences are SGDLS and YYNGEE.

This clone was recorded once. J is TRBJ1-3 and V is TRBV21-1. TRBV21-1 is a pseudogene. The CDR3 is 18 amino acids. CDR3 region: CASSKCGVGGGPGNTIYF. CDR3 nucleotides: TGTGCCAGCAGCAAGTGTGGGGTAGGAGGAGGGCCTGGAAACACCATATATTTT.

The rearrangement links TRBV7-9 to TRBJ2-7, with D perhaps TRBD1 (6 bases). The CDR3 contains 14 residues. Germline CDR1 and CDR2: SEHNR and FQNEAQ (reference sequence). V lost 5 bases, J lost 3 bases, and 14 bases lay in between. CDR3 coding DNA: TGTGCCAGCAGCCAGGGGACGGGGAACTACGAGCAGTACTTC. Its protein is CASSQGTGNYEQYF.

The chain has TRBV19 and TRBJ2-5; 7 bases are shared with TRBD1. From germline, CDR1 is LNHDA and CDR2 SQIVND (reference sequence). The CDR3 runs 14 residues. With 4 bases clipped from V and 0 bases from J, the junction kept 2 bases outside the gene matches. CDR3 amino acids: CASSTGTDQETQYF. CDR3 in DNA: TGTGCCAGTAGTACAGGGACAGACCAAGAGACCCAGTACTTC. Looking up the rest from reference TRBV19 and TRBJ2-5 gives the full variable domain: DGGITQSPKYLFRKEGQNVTLSCEQNLNHDAMYWYRQDPGQGLRLIYYSQIVNDFQKGDIAEGYSVSREKKESFPLTVTSAQKNPTAFYLCASSTGTDQETQYFGPGTRLLVL.

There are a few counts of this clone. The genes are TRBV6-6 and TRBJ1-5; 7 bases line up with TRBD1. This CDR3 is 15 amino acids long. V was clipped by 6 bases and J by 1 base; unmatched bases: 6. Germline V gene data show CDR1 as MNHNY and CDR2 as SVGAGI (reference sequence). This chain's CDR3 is CASRVQGRSNQPQHF. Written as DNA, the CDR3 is TGTGCCAGCAGGGTACAGGGGAGGAGCAATCAGCCCCAGCATTTT.